These T cell receptor beta chains were read from a single sample in a study of cytomegalovirus exposure and HLA in healthy donors. Using immunoSEQ multiplex PCR, the repertoire was profiled, and TCRdb retains in-frame clones only, with some absent. This sample has over 120,000 clones; 80% occur once, and the top ten carry less than 3.5%. Source material: PBMCs. The receptors come from a woman in her twenties or thirties in good health and CMV-seronegative. The CDR3 runs from the conserved cysteine through the conserved F or W. Each record gives: V gene, J gene, D gene, clone size, CDR3 DNA, CDR3 protein. D genes are given only for firm matches. Size tells how often a clone was seen (once, few, many) or the class of an expanded clone, and some rows leave it out.

>TRBV7-9|TRBJ2-7|TRBD1|.
TGTGCCAGCTCGATGGGGGACAGGGCCCTTTACGAGCAGTACTTC
CASSMGDRALYEQYF
>TRBV7-2|TRBJ2-1|TRBD2|.
TGTGCCAGCAGCTTAGTAGTAGCGGGGGGGCGCCAGTTCTTC
CASSLVVAGGRQFF
>TRBV2|TRBJ2-7|TRBD2|.
TGTGCCAGCAGGAAGGGGACTAGCTCCTACGAGCAGTACTTC
CASRKGTSSYEQYF
>TRBV9|TRBJ2-7|TRBD1|once
TGTGCCAGCAGCGTAGGAGGACAGGTCCTGAGGAACGAGCAGTACTTC
CASSVGGQVLRNEQYF
>TRBV4-1|TRBJ2-2|.|.
TGCGCCAGCAGCCAAGATCTGCGGCCGCCCGGGAACCAAGTAAGGGCCGGGGAGCTGTTTTTT
CASSQDLRPPGNQVRAGELFF
>TRBV19|TRBJ2-7|.|.
TGTGCCAGTAGTAGCGGAATGTCCTACGAGCAGTACTTC
CASSSGMSYEQYF
>TRBV9|TRBJ1-2|.|.
TGTGCCAGCAGCCCATTTGGGAGTATTCCAGCCGGTGGCGATGGCTACACCTTC
CASSPFGSIPAGGDGYTF
>TRBV5-1|TRBJ2-3|.|.
TGCGCCAGCAGCTTGGGCGGATCTCAGATTAGGAGCACAGATACGCAGTATTTT
CASSLGGSQIRSTDTQYF
>TRBV18|TRBJ1-2|TRBD1|.
TGTGCCAGCGGACAGGGGTTGGGAGGCTACACCTTC
CASGQGLGGYTF
>TRBV6-5|TRBJ1-2|.|.
TGTGCCAGCAGATTAAGCAGGGGCTACGGCTATGGCTACACCTTC
CASRLSRGYGYGYTF
>TRBV19|TRBJ2-1|TRBD2|.
TGTGCCAGTAGTGCCCCTCGGGGCGGGAGCTACAATGAGCAGTTCTTC
CASSAPRGGSYNEQFF
>TRBV19|TRBJ2-3|.|once
TGTGCCAGTAGTATTTTAGGCCGGACTAACCATAGACTGTATTTT
CASSILGRTNHRLYF
>TRBV6-5|TRBJ2-3|.|few
TGTGCCAGCAGTTCCCTAGACAGGAGCACAGATACGCAGTATTTT
CASSSLDRSTDTQYF
>TRBV10-3|TRBJ1-5|TRBD1|.
TGTGCCATCAGTGAGACGGGGCAGGGGGCTGATCAGCCCCAGCATTTT
CAISETGQGADQPQHF
>TRBV28|TRBJ2-2|TRBD1|.
TGTGCCAGCAGTTTTCTACAGGGGGCGGGGACCGGGGAGCTGTTTTTT
CASSFLQGAGTGELFF
>TRBV5-1|TRBJ1-4|.|.
TGCGCCAGCAGCTCCGGGGGGACTAATGAAAAACTGTTTTTT
CASSSGGTNEKLFF
>TRBV28|TRBJ1-3|TRBD1|.
TGTGCCAGCAGTTTTAACCGGGACAGGGACCGAAACACCATATATTTT
CASSFNRDRDRNTIYF
>TRBV7-2|TRBJ1-4|.|.
TGTGCCAGCAGCTTAGTCGGCGGCCCTTTCGGGATGGGGGCTGAAAAACTGTTTTTT
CASSLVGGPFGMGAEKLFF
>TRBV7-9|TRBJ1-1|TRBD1|.
TGTGCCAGCAGCTTAGGGGACAGACGACGCACTGAAGCTTTCTTT
CASSLGDRRRTEAFF
>TRBV9|TRBJ2-5|TRBD1|once
TGTGCCAGCAGCGTAGATTGGGACAGGGGCGGGGAGACCCAGTACTTC
CASSVDWDRGGETQYF
>TRBV5-1|TRBJ1-1|.|.
TGCGCCAGCAGCGCCCGGGAATTTGGGGTCACTGAAGCTTTCTTT
CASSAREFGVTEAFF
>TRBV27|TRBJ1-5|TRBD1|.
TGTGCCAGCAGTCTGCCCCAGACCGGGACAGGGCATCAGCCCCAGCATTTT
CASSLPQTGTGHQPQHF
>TRBV6-1|TRBJ2-1|TRBD2|once
TGTGCCAGCAGTGAAAACTGGGGCATAGCGGGAGGGCCAAGGGAGCAGTTCTTC
CASSENWGIAGGPREQFF
>TRBV28|TRBJ1-4|.|.
TGTGCCAGCAGCACCAGGGTAGTTGGGGAAAAACTGTTTTTT
CASSTRVVGEKLFF
>TRBV5-4|TRBJ2-1|TRBD2|.
TGTGCCAGCAGTCTGGTTGGGACTAGCGCCACGACGCAGTTCTTC
CASSLVGTSATTQFF
>TRBV5-1|TRBJ1-1|.|.
TGCGCCAGCAGCAAGGATCCTGACAGTGAAGCTTTCTTT
CASSKDPDSEAFF
>TRBV25-1|TRBJ2-2|.|.
TGTGCCAGCAGTGGTGGACAGCACACCGGGGAGCTGTTTTTT
CASSGGQHTGELFF
>TRBV19|TRBJ1-1|.|.
TGTGCCAGTAGCGAACAGGGCAGCACTGAAGCTTTCTTT
CASSEQGSTEAFF